Listed here are 7 T cell receptor beta chains from one sample, sequenced in a study of identical twins. TCRdb reprocessed the 5' RACE reads via MiXCR and lists one record per CDR3 protein. The data contain around 290,000 distinct CDR3 sequences, nearly 9.5% of them singletons. Separately, the same data were catalogued under a study of yellow fever vaccine responses in identical twins.

Source material: CD8+ T cells sorted from blood. The receptors were gathered from a woman younger than 30 in good health.

This clonotype was seen at least ten times. The rearrangement joins TRBV20-1 to TRBJ2-2, with TRBD2 matching over 8 bases. Germline V lookup: CDR1 DFQATT, CDR2 SNEGSKA (reference sequence). V lost 7 bases, J lost 4 bases, and 8 bases stayed unmatched. The CDR3 is 14 residues long. For the CDR3, the DNA is TGCAGTGTAGGAGCGGGAGCGGCCACCGGGGAGCTGTTTTTT. Translated, it gives CSVGAGAATGELFF.

This clonotype was seen ten or more times. The chain recombines TRBV4-2 with TRBJ2-3, with no clear D. The germline V gene encodes CDR1 LGHNA and CDR2 YNFKEQ. V lost 0 bases and J lost 0, with 7 bases in between. This CDR3 has 15 amino acids. CDR3 sequence reads: CASSQERASTDTQYF. CDR3 in DNA: TGTGCCAGCAGCCAAGAACGGGCTAGCACAGATACGCAGTATTTT.

The chain joins TRBV9 to TRBJ2-3; TRBD2 matches at 9 bases. Trimming removed 0 bases from V and 3 bases from J; junction bases left unmatched: 5. There are 16 residues in the CDR3. Germline CDR1 reads SGDLS; CDR2 reads YYNGEE. The CDR3 protein is CASSVVGRGGTDTQYF. CDR3 coding DNA: TGTGCCAGCAGCGTAGTTGGGCGGGGGGGAACAGATACGCAGTATTTT. The full variable domain, with the rest looked up from reference TRBV9 and TRBJ2-3, is DSGVTQTPKHLITATGQRVTLRCSPRSGDLSVYWYQQSLDQGLQFLIQYYNGEERAKGNILERFSAQQFPDLHSELNLSSLELGDSALYFCASSVVGRGGTDTQYFGPGTRLTVL.

This clonotype was picked up many times. J is TRBJ1-1 and V is TRBV20-1; D gene uncertain. Germline CDR1 reads DFQATT; CDR2 reads SNEGSKA (reference sequence). The CDR3 consists of 14 residues. V shed 0 bases and J shed 4 bases, with 12 bases lying between them. CDR3 DNA sequence: TGCAGTGCTAGAGATCAATCGAGGAGCACTGAAGCTTTCTTT. This translates into CSARDQSRSTEAFF.

This clonotype was picked up many times. The chain joins TRBV6-1 to TRBJ1-2; TRBD1 aligns across 10 bases. Germline CDR1 MNHNS, CDR2 SASEGT. V lost 3 bases and J lost 3; bases outside the gene matches: 1. The CDR3 consists of 14 residues. CDR3 sequence (DNA): TGTGCCAGCAGTGATGGACAGGGGGACTATGGCTACACCTTC. Protein product: CASSDGQGDYGYTF.

The chain has TRBV7-2 and TRBJ2-7; 10 nucleotides line up with TRBD2. The length of the CDR3 is 15 residues. V shed 4 bases, J shed 3 bases, and the junction held 6 bases outside the gene matches. Germline CDR1 SGHTA, CDR2 FQGNSA. CDR3 region: CASSWATSGFYEQYF. The CDR3, as DNA: TGTGCCAGCAGCTGGGCGACTAGCGGGTTCTACGAGCAGTACTTC.

There are many counts of this clonotype. DNA for the CDR3: TGTGCCAGCAGATCCCTGGGGGGATTATACAATGAGCAGTTCTTC. Protein: CASRSLGGLYNEQFF. The V gene is TRBV11-2, the J gene TRBJ2-1, with a tentative D call TRBD2 (6 bases). Per the germline V gene, CDR1 is SGHAT and CDR2 is FQNNGV. Trimming took 6 bases from V and 4 from J, leaving 16 bases between them. The CDR3 runs to 15 residues.